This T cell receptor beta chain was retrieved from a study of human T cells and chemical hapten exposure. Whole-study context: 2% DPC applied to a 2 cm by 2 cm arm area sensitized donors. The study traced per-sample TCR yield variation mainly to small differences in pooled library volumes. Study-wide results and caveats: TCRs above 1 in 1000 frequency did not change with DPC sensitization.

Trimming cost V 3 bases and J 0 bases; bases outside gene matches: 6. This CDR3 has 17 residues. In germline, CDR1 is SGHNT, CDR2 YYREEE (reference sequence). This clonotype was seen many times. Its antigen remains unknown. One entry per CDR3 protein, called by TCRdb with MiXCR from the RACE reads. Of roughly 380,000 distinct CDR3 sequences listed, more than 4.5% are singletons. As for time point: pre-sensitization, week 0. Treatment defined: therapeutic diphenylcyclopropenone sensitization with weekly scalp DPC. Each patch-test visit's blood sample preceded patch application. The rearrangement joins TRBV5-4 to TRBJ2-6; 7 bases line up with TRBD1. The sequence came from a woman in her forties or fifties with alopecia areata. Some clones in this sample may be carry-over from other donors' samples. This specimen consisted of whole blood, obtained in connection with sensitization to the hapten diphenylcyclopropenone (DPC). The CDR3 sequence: CASSSGTVYSGANVLTF. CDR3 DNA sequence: TGTGCCAGCAGCTCCGGGACAGTCTACTCTGGGGCCAACGTCCTGACTTTC.